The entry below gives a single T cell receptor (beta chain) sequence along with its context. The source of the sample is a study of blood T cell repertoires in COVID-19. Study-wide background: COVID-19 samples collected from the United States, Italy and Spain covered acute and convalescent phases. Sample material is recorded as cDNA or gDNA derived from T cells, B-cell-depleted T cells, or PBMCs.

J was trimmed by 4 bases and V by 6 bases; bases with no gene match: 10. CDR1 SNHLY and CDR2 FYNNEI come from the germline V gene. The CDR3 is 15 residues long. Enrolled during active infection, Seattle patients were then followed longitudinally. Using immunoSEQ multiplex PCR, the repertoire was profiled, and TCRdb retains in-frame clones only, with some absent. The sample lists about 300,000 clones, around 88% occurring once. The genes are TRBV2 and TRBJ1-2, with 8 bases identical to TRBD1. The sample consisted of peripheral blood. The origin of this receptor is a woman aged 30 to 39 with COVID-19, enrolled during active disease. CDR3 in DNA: TGTGCCAGCAGAGGCGGACAGGGAATATCCTATGGCTACACCTTC. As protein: CASRGGQGISYGYTF.